This record looks at one T cell receptor beta chain sequence and its context. The CDR3 is 15 amino acids. Losses at the gene ends were 4 bases for V and 8 bases for J; bases not matched to a gene: 9. Germline CDR1 and CDR2: SGHRS and YFSETQ. The record originates from a study of blood T cell repertoires in COVID-19. Study-level background: In each case, the material was cDNA or gDNA derived from T cells, B-cell-depleted T cells, or PBMCs.

In the authors' workflow: Reference gene primer amplification yielded estimated nucleated cell counts. Sequenced by immunoSEQ multiplex PCR; TCRdb stores in-frame clones only, minus some. D and trimming were read from the DNA, whereas the V and J calls and clone size are those reported in that table. This sample yields 200,000 or so clones, of which approximately 80% are seen a single time; about 6.9% belongs to the top ten. Sequenced: peripheral blood. This sequence was found in a human donor with acute or convalescent COVID-19. The donor label of this sample is uncertain. The chain is built from TRBV5-1 and TRBJ1-4; 9 nucleotides line up with TRBD1. The CDR3 DNA follows: TGCGCCAGCAGCACGGGACAGGGATTCATAGAAAAACTGTTTTTT. This sequence encodes CASSTGQGFIEKLFF.